This T cell receptor beta chain was sequenced in a study of T-cell reconstitution after alpha-beta-depleted transplantation in children. V gave up 6 bases and J gave up 0 bases, with 30 bases separating them. Germline CDR1 reads DFQATT; CDR2 reads SNEGSKA (reference sequence). CDR3 length equals 20 residues. Unique molecular identifiers were incorporated when the TCRbeta library was constructed. MiXCR was run by TCRdb on the PCR reads, yielding one entry per CDR3 protein. In the table there are around 200,000 distinct CDR3 sequences, approximately 8.4% of which are singletons. This clonotype came up a few times. The antigen remains unidentified. Study findings and constraints: Alpha-beta T cells about two months after transplant reportedly derived from several hundred expanded graft clones.

The receptor comes from a male patient aged 2 to 9 who had a stem cell transplant for acute myeloid leukemia, so the T cells may come from the graft donor. This sequence joins TRBV20-1 and TRBJ2-4; D is perhaps TRBD2 (6 bases). The sample consisted of PBMCs, mostly from graft donor cells, taken 360 days after TCRalphabeta/CD19-depleted stem cell transplant. The CDR3 region is CSARRGRGRPRPLAKNIQYF. CDR3 sequence (DNA): TGCAGTGCCAGGAGGGGAAGGGGTAGGCCCCGGCCCCTAGCCAAAAACATTCAGTACTTC.